This TCR beta chain was identified in a study of T cell changes during pregnancy in multiple sclerosis. Libraries were prepared by immunoSEQ multiplex PCR; TCRdb keeps only in-frame clonotypes and omits some of them. This sample yields about 110,000 clones, of which 80% to 95% are seen a single time; 0.78% belongs to the top ten. Germline loops: CDR1 KGHSH, CDR2 LQKENI. The CDR3 length is 16 residues. J was trimmed by 3 bases and V by 4 bases; bases with no gene match: 6. The sequencing here drew on peripheral blood, taken in the third trimester of pregnancy. This chain connects TRBV18 to TRBJ1-3; 10 bases fit TRBD1. The clonotype was recovered from a female donor in good health, enrolled as a control in a pregnancy study. For the CDR3, the DNA is TGTGCCAGCTCACTCCGACAGGGGGCAGATGGAAACACCATATATTTT. Its translation is CASSLRQGADGNTIYF.